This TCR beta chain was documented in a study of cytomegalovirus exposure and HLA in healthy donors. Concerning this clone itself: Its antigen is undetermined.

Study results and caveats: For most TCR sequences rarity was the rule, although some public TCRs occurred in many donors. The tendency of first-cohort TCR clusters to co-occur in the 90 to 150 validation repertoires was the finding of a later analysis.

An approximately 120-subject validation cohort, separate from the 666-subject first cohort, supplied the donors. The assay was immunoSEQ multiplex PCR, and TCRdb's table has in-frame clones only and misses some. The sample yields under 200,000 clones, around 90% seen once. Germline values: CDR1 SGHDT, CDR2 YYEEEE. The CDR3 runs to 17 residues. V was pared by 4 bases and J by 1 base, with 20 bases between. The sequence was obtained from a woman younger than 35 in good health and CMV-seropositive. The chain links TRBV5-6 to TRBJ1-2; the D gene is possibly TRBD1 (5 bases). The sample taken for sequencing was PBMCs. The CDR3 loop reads CASSKWGTGPFNYGYTF. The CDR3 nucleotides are TGTGCCAGCAGCAAGTGGGGTACAGGACCTTTTAACTATGGCTACACCTTC. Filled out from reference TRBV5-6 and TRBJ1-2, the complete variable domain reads DAGVTQSPTHLIKTRGQQVTLRCSPKSGHDTVSWYQQALGQGPQFIFQYYEEEERQRGNFPDRFSGHQFPNYSSELNVNALLLGDSALYLCASSKWGTGPFNYGYTFGSGTRLTVV.